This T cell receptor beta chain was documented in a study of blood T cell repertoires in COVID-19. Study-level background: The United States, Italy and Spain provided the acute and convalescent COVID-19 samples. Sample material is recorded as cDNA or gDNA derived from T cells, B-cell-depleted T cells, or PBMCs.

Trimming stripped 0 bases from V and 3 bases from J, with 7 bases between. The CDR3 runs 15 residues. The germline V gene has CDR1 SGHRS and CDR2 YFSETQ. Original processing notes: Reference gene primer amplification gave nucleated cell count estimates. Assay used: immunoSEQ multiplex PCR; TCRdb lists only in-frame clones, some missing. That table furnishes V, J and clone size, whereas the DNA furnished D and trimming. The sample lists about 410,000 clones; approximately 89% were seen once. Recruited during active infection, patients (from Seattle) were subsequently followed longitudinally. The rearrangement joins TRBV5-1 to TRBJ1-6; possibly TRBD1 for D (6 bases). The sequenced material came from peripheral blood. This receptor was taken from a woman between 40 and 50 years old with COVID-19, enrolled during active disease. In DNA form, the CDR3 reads TGCGCCAGCAGCTTGGACAGGGTCTATAATTCACCCCTCCACTTT. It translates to CASSLDRVYNSPLHF.